This T cell receptor beta chain came from a study of T-cell reconstitution after alpha-beta-depleted transplantation in children. Unique molecular identifiers were built into the TCRbeta library. TCRdb redid the calling of the PCR reads with MiXCR, one entry per CDR3 protein. The profile shows roughly 220,000 distinct CDR3 sequences, 9.7% of them singletons. This clonotype was found many times. The CDR3 consists of 15 residues. Germline loops: CDR1 MNHEY, CDR2 SVGAGI. Trimming left V 1 base short and J 5 bases short, with 14 bases between. This chain connects TRBV6-5 to TRBJ1-1; D is ambiguous. The source material was PBMCs from the stem cell graft donor, sampled from the stem cell graft. The source of this sequence is a human donor who donated a stem cell graft to a child with SCID. The CDR3 protein is CASSYFPGAGTEAFF. Here the CDR3 DNA reads TGTGCCAGCAGTTACTTCCCGGGTGCGGGGACTGAAGCTTTCTTT.